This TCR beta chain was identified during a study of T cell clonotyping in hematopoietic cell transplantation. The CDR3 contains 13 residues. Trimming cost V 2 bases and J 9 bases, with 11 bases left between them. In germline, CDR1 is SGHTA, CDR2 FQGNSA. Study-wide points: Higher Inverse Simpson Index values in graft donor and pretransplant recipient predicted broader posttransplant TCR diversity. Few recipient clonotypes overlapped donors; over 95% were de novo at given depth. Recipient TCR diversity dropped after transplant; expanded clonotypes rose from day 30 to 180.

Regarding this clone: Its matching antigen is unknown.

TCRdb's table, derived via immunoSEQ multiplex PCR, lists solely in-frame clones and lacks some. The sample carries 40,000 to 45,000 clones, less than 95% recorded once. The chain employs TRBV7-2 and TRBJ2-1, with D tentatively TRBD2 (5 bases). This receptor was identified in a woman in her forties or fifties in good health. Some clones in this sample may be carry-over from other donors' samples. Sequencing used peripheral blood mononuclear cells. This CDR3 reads CASSLSGYGEQFF. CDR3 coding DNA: TGTGCCAGCAGCTTAAGCGGCTACGGTGAGCAGTTCTTC.